The next 15 T cell receptor beta chains were all read from a single sample in a study of graft-versus-host responses after intestinal transplantation (dated by TCRdb to the early 2020s). To isolate intraepithelial and lamina propria lymphocytes from graft specimens, dithiothreitol, EDTA incubations and collagenase D digestion were used. The library relied on the immunoSEQ multiplex PCR assay. This immuneACCESS table, as held by TCRdb, lists in-frame sequences with V and J called but not all clones. Of the missing ones, under half trace to an unresolved V gene in checked studies; the others have no known cause. The sample table records 7,500 to 10,000 clones; 70% to 90% of these occur just once. The ten largest clones take up around 4.9% of the sample. Sequenced material: ileum tissue, taken around 760 days after intestinal transplantation. The origin of the receptors is a human patient who received an intestinal transplant, so some T cells may come from the graft donor.

The chain carries TRBV5-4 and TRBJ2-4; D gene ambiguous. Germline V lookup: CDR1 SGHNT, CDR2 YYREEE (reference sequence). The germline V and J ends were trimmed by 3 bases and 0 bases, with 16 bases remaining between them. CDR3 length equals 17 residues. The CDR3 region has the DNA TGTGCCAGCAGCTCGGTTGCGCTCCTGATAGCCAAAAACATTCAGTACTTC. Its translation is CASSSVALLIAKNIQYF.

The rearrangement joins TRBV5-5 to TRBJ1-4; D unclear. With 0 bases removed from V and 3 bases from J, the gap between germline ends came to 6 bases. The CDR3 is 14 residues long. Germline V gene data show CDR1 as SGHKS and CDR2 as YYEKEE (reference sequence). In DNA, the CDR3 is TGTGCCAGCAGCTTGGGCAGCTCTAATGAAAAACTGTTTTTT. Its translation: CASSLGSSNEKLFF.

The chain is built from TRBV19 and TRBJ2-3, with a tentative D call TRBD2 (6 bases). V dropped 6 bases and J dropped 0 bases, with 13 bases sitting between them. The CDR3 is 15 amino acids. Germline V gene data show CDR1 as LNHDA and CDR2 as SQIVND (reference sequence). For the CDR3, the DNA is TGTGCCAGTAGGGGGTTAGCGGCTAGCACAGATACGCAGTATTTT. It encodes CASRGLAASTDTQYF.

This sequence joins TRBV18 and TRBJ2-1; D could derive from TRBD1 or TRBD2 (5 bases each). Trimming pared 5 bases from V and 9 bases from J, leaving 14 bases between. This CDR3 spans 13 amino acids. Germline V gene data show CDR1 as KGHSH and CDR2 as LQKENI. CDR3 in amino acids: CASSASFGTEQFF. CDR3 in DNA: TGTGCCAGCTCAGCCTCTTTCGGGACTGAGCAGTTCTTC.

This clone was observed once. The V and J genes are TRBV20-1 and TRBJ1-4; a weak D match, TRBD1 (5 bases). Germline V CDR1 and CDR2: DFQATT, SNEGSKA (reference sequence). The V gene lost 7 bases and the J gene lost 4 bases, with 7 bases spanning the gap. The CDR3 spans 11 residues. In nucleotides, the CDR3 is TGCAGTGGGGGGATTAATGAAAAACTGTTTTTT. Its protein is CSGGINEKLFF.

This chain uses TRBV6-6 with TRBJ2-7, with 8 bases aligning to TRBD1. Per germline, CDR1 MNHNY and CDR2 SVGAGI (reference sequence). V lost 7 bases, J lost 4 bases, and 3 bases stayed unmatched. The CDR3 spans 12 residues. As DNA, the CDR3 is TGTGCCAGCACCGACAGGGGATACGAGCAGTACTTC. This translates into CASTDRGYEQYF.

This rearrangement joins TRBV4-2 to TRBJ2-4; the D gene is possibly TRBD2 (5 bases). Germline-derived CDR1 and CDR2 are LGHNA and YNFKEQ. V was clipped by 1 base and J by 8 bases, with 12 bases between them. The CDR3 length is 14 residues. The CDR3 sequence is CASSQGEGLDIQYF. The DNA of the CDR3 is TGTGCCAGCAGCCAAGGCGAGGGTCTAGACATTCAGTACTTC.

The rearrangement uses TRBV19 and TRBJ1-5; 9 nucleotides agree with TRBD1. Looked up from germline, CDR1 is LNHDA and CDR2 is SQIVND (reference sequence). V trimming: 10 bases; J trimming: 4 bases; junction bases outside the gene matches: 5. This CDR3 spans 13 amino acids. The CDR3: CANSGTGNQPQHF. The CDR3 DNA reads TGTGCCAACTCCGGGACAGGGAATCAGCCCCAGCATTTT.

This sequence joins TRBV5-1 and TRBJ2-1, with 7 bases aligning to TRBD1. The germline V gene encodes CDR1 SGHRS and CDR2 YFSETQ. With V trimmed by 1 base and J by 1 base, 8 bases remained unmatched. This CDR3 region has 17 residues. CDR3 sequence reads: CASSLLATGISYNEQFF. In nucleotides, the CDR3 is TGCGCCAGCAGCTTGCTGGCGACAGGGATTTCCTACAATGAGCAGTTCTTC.

The V gene is TRBV19, the J gene TRBJ1-5; TRBD1 is a possible D gene (6 bases). V was cut by 4 bases and J by 11 bases, with 21 bases left in between. This CDR3 has 15 amino acids. Germline V lookup: CDR1 LNHDA, CDR2 SQIVND (reference sequence). CDR3 protein: CASSTFTGQGGAQHF. For the CDR3, the DNA is TGTGCCAGTAGTACGTTTACAGGGCAAGGTGGAGCCCAGCATTTT.

The V gene is TRBV4-1, the J gene TRBJ2-6; 7 nucleotides match TRBD1. The CDR3 totals 17 residues. V lost 3 bases, J lost 0 bases, and 5 bases stayed unmatched. Germline CDR1 reads MGHRA; CDR2 reads YSYEKL. The CDR3 nucleotides are TGCGCCAGCAGCCAGACAGGGACCAACTCTGGGGCCAACGTCCTGACTTTC. Translation: CASSQTGTNSGANVLTF.

This CDR3 reads CASGGRFPAGYGYTF. In nucleotides, the CDR3 is TGTGCCAGCGGGGGGCGGTTCCCCGCGGGGTATGGCTACACCTTC. This chain uses TRBV28 with TRBJ1-2; possibly TRBD1 for D (6 bases). The V and J ends lost 8 bases and 5 bases respectively, with 21 bases between them. The V gene's germline CDR1 is MDHEN and CDR2 SYDVKM. The CDR3 totals 15 residues.

The rearrangement uses TRBV19 and TRBJ1-5, with TRBD1 matching over 9 bases. This CDR3 has 17 amino acids. CDR1 and CDR2 (germline): LNHDA, SQIVND (reference sequence). Trimming cost V 3 bases and J 1 base; bases outside gene matches: 7. CDR3 protein: CASSIEGQGRSNQPQHF. The CDR3 nucleotides read TGTGCCAGTAGTATTGAGGGACAGGGAAGGAGCAATCAGCCCCAGCATTTT.

The chain is built from TRBV28 and TRBJ2-1; perhaps TRBD2 as D (8 bases). Per the germline V gene, CDR1 is MDHEN and CDR2 is SYDVKM. Trimming left V 8 bases short and J 5 bases short, with 16 bases between. This CDR3 has 14 amino acids. DNA of the CDR3: TGTGCCAGCGAGGGGGCGGGAGGAAACAATGAGCAGTTCTTC. This encodes CASEGAGGNNEQFF.

DNA for the CDR3: TGTGCCAGCAGCGTATTGGGCGGGAGGGCCGGCGGTGAGCAGTTCTTC. Amino acids: CASSVLGGRAGGEQFF. V is TRBV9 and J is TRBJ2-1; 9 bases are a match to TRBD2. After removal of 1 base from V and 9 bases from J, the junction contained 11 bases not matched to a gene. In germline, CDR1 is SGDLS, CDR2 YYNGEE. The CDR3 has 16 amino acids.